The rows below give T cell receptor beta chains drawn from one sample of a study of technical replicates of blood from a few donors. Produced via immunoSEQ multiplex PCR; TCRdb's table is partial and in-frame only. The data contain roughly 62,000 clones, approximately 89% of them singletons. The sample consisted of PBMCs. These receptors all stem from a human donor in good health. Some clones in this sample may be carry-over from other donors' samples. The CDR3 runs from the conserved cysteine through the conserved F or W. D genes are given only for firm matches. Only part of the rows carry a size: once, few, many, or a class if the clone is expanded.

cdr3_length d_call j_call v_call clone_size cdr3_aa cdr3_nt
15 TRBD2 TRBJ2-7 TRBV6-6 - CASSYSSGRAGEQYF TGTGCCAGCAGTTATTCTAGCGGGAGGGCCGGCGAGCAGTACTTC
14 - TRBJ2-7 TRBV28 - CASSLQGGINEQYF TGTGCCAGCAGTTTACAAGGGGGTATCAACGAGCAGTACTTC
16 TRBD2 TRBJ2-1 TRBV6-4 - CASSDSGLAGPNEQFF TGTGCCAGCAGTGACTCGGGGCTAGCGGGTCCCAATGAGCAGTTCTTC
15 TRBD1 TRBJ1-4 TRBV4-3 - CASSLDRGGLEKLFF TGCGCCAGCAGCCTCGACAGGGGAGGTTTGGAAAAACTGTTTTTT
12 - TRBJ1-1 TRBV5-1 - CASSWGGTEAFF TGCGCCAGCAGCTGGGGAGGAACTGAAGCTTTCTTT
11 - TRBJ2-5 TRBV2 - CASSPEETQYF TGTGCCAGCAGCCCGGAGGAGACCCAGTACTTC
14 TRBD1 TRBJ1-2 TRBV5-4 - CASSLDRGSNGYTF TGTGCCAGCAGCTTGGACAGGGGTAGTAATGGCTACACCTTC
18 TRBD2 TRBJ2-7 TRBV28 once CASSLFRLGVAGVDEQYF TGTGCCAGCAGTTTATTTAGGCTCGGCGTAGCGGGAGTTGACGAGCAGTACTTC
14 - TRBJ1-5 TRBV7-2 - CASSLALRDQPQHF TGTGCCAGCAGCTTAGCTTTGCGGGATCAGCCCCAGCATTTT
14 TRBD1 TRBJ1-1 TRBV6-5 - CASSYRDRAREAFF TGTGCCAGCAGTTACAGGGACAGGGCGCGTGAAGCTTTCTTT
13 - TRBJ2-7 TRBV7-8 - CASSLVGSSEQYF TGTGCCAGCAGCTTAGTCGGGTCCTCCGAGCAGTACTTC
15 - TRBJ2-5 TRBV4-1 - CASSQRRGNQETQYF TGCGCCAGCAGCCAGAGACGGGGGAACCAAGAGACCCAGTACTTC
15 TRBD1 TRBJ1-2 TRBV18 few CASSPPLTGWLGYTF TGTGCCAGCTCACCACCTCTGACAGGGTGGTTAGGCTACACCTTC
14 - TRBJ2-7 TRBV9 - CASSVGEGGFEQYF TGTGCCAGCAGCGTAGGGGAGGGGGGCTTCGAGCAGTACTTC
17 TRBD2 TRBJ2-5 TRBV4-3 once CASSQDRAGGPGETQYF TGCGCCAGCAGCCAAGATCGAGCGGGGGGGCCTGGGGAGACCCAGTACTTC
16 TRBD2 TRBJ2-5 TRBV11-2 - CASSPRTSGREETQYF TGTGCCAGCAGCCCACGGACTAGCGGGAGGGAGGAGACCCAGTACTTC
15 TRBD2 TRBJ2-7 TRBV4-1 - CASSPQAGPSYEQYF TGCGCCAGCAGCCCCCAAGCGGGGCCCTCCTACGAGCAGTACTTC
13 TRBD1 TRBJ2-1 TRBV7-2 - CASSSDRGSEQFF TGTGCCAGCAGCTCGGACAGGGGGAGTGAGCAGTTCTTC
14 - TRBJ1-1 TRBV6-5 - CASSPDRQNTEAFF TGTGCCAGCAGTCCTGACAGACAGAACACTGAAGCTTTCTTT
13 - TRBJ2-3 TRBV6-6 - CASTPDAGDTQYF TGTGCCAGCACCCCGGATGCGGGAGATACGCAGTATTTT
14 - TRBJ1-1 TRBV4-1 - CASSQEDRNTEAFF TGCGCCAGCAGCCAAGAGGACAGGAACACTGAAGCTTTCTTT
15 - TRBJ1-6 TRBV4-3 - CASSQYFSSDSPLHF TGCGCCAGCAGCCAATATTTCAGTTCAGATTCACCCCTCCACTTT
14 TRBD1 TRBJ2-7 TRBV7-2 - CASQLGQGGNEQYF TGTGCCAGCCAGCTAGGACAGGGCGGGAACGAGCAGTACTTC
16 TRBD1 TRBJ1-3 TRBV6-6 - CASSFLDRSSGNTIYF TGTGCCAGCAGTTTCCTGGACAGGAGCTCTGGAAACACCATATATTTT
16 TRBD2 TRBJ2-1 TRBV5-1 - CASSPGDGGALNEQFF TGCGCCAGCAGCCCGGGTGACGGGGGGGCCCTCAATGAGCAGTTCTTC
15 - TRBJ2-7 TRBV19 - CASSMDVDSYYEQYF TGTGCCAGTAGTATGGATGTGGACAGTTATTACGAGCAGTACTTC
15 TRBD1 TRBJ1-5 TRBV5-1 - CASSPGTESNQPQHF TGCGCCAGCAGCCCAGGGACAGAGTCCAATCAGCCCCAGCATTTT
19 TRBD2 TRBJ2-3 TRBV4-2 - CASSQDPGLAGKETDTQYF TGTGCCAGCAGCCAAGATCCAGGCCTAGCGGGGAAGGAGACAGATACGCAGTATTTT
15 - TRBJ1-1 TRBV4-3 few CASSQDTGLNTEAFF TGCGCCAGCAGCCAAGACACAGGCTTAAACACTGAAGCTTTCTTT
15 - TRBJ2-1 TRBV4-1 - CASSQLGTPDNEQFF TGCGCCAGCAGCCAATTGGGCACGCCCGACAATGAGCAGTTCTTC
13 - TRBJ2-1 TRBV29-1 once CSVDPGGYNEQFF TGCAGCGTTGATCCCGGCGGCTACAATGAGCAGTTCTTC
15 - TRBJ1-2 TRBV29-1 once CSVEARRAQYYGYTF TGCAGCGTTGAAGCTCGGAGGGCGCAATACTATGGCTACACCTTC
13 - TRBJ2-7 TRBV27 - CASTGPGFYEQYF TGTGCCAGCACAGGGCCGGGCTTCTACGAGCAGTACTTC
14 TRBD2 TRBJ2-7 TRBV4-3 - CASSTTSGPYEQYF TGCGCCAGCAGTACAACTAGCGGACCCTACGAGCAGTACTTC
18 - TRBJ1-6 TRBV6-1 - CASSERGGGSSYNSPLHF TGTGCCAGCAGTGAAAGGGGCGGGGGGAGCTCCTATAATTCACCCCTCCACTTT
13 TRBD1 TRBJ2-7 TRBV7-2 - CASSLADRYEQYF TGTGCCAGCAGCTTAGCGGACAGGTACGAGCAGTACTTC
13 - TRBJ1-2 TRBV12-5 - CASGIGQNYGYTF TGTGCTAGTGGTATAGGACAGAACTATGGCTACACCTTC
12 - TRBJ1-2 TRBV19 - CASSWQGYGYTF TGTGCCAGTAGTTGGCAGGGGTATGGCTACACCTTC
15 TRBD2 TRBJ2-5 TRBV2 - CASSEYGGARETQYF TGTGCCAGCAGTGAATACGGGGGGGCCCGGGAGACCCAGTACTTC
15 TRBD2 TRBJ2-1 TRBV27 - CASISGGLGGNEQFF TGTGCCAGCATCAGCGGGGGCCTCGGGGGGAATGAGCAGTTCTTC
13 - TRBJ1-3 TRBV5-1 - CASRTASGNTIYF TGCGCCAGCAGAACAGCCTCTGGAAACACCATATATTTT
16 - TRBJ1-6 TRBV4-3 few CASSQRTGMSNSPLHF TGCGCCAGCAGCCAACGTACAGGGATGTCTAATTCACCCCTCCACTTT
13 TRBD1 TRBJ2-2 TRBV29-1 - CSGGQGDTGELFF TGCAGCGGTGGACAGGGGGACACCGGGGAGCTGTTTTTT
12 - TRBJ2-5 TRBV5-6 once CASSLSGETQYF TGTGCCAGCAGCCTCAGCGGAGAGACCCAGTACTTC
13 - TRBJ1-1 TRBV29-1 - CSVTRGVNTEAFF TGCAGCGTTACCAGGGGCGTGAATACTGAAGCTTTCTTT
18 TRBD2 TRBJ2-5 TRBV5-4 - CASSLVVSGGAIGETQYF TGTGCCAGCAGCTTGGTTGTTAGCGGGGGGGCTATAGGAGAGACCCAGTACTTC